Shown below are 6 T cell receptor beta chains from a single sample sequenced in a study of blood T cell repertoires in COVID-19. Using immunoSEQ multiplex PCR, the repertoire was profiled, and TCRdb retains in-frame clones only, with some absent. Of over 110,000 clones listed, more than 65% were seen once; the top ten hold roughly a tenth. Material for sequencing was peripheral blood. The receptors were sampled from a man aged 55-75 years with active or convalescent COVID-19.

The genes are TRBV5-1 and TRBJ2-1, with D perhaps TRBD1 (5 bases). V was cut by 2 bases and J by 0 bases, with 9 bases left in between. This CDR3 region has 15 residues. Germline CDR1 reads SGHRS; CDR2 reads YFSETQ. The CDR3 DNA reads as TGCGCCAGCAGCTTTTTAACAGGCTCCTACAATGAGCAGTTCTTC. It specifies CASSFLTGSYNEQFF. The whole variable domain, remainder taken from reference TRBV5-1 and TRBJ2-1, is KAGVTQTPRYLIKTRGQQVTLSCSPISGHRSVSWYQQTPGQGLQFLFEYFSETQRNKGNFPGRFSGRQFSNSRSEMNVSTLELGDSALYLCASSFLTGSYNEQFFGPGTRLTVL.

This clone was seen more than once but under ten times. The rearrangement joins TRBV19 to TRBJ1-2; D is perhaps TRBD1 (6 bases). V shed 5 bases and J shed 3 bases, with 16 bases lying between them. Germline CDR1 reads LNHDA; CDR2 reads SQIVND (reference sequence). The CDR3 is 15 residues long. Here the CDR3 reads CASSANTGSDYGYTF. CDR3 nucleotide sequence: TGTGCCAGTAGTGCTAATACAGGGTCTGACTATGGCTACACCTTC.

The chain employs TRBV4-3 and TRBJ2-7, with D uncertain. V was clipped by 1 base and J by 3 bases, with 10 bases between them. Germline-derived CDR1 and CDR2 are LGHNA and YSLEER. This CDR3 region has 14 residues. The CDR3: CASSQGLSGYEQYF. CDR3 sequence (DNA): TGCGCCAGCAGCCAAGGTCTGAGTGGCTACGAGCAGTACTTC.

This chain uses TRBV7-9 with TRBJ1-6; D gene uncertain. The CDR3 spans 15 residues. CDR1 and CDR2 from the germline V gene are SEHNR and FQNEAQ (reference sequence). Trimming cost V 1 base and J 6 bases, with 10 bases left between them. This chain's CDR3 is CASSLGHRGNSPLHF. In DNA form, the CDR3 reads TGTGCCAGCAGCTTAGGCCATCGGGGTAATTCACCCCTCCACTTT.

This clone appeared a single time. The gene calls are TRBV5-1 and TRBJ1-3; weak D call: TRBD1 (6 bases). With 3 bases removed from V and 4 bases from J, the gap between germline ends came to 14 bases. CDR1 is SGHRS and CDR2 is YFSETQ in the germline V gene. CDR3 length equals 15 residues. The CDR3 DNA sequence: TGCGCCAGCAGCTGGGACACGAGGGTGGGAAACACCATATATTTT. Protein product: CASSWDTRVGNTIYF.

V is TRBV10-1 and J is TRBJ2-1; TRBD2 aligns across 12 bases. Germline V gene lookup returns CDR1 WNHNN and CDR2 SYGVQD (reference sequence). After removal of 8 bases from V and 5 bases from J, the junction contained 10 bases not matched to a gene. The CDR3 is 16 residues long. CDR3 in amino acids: CASSRTSGIGNNEQFF. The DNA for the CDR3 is TGCGCCAGCTCACGGACTAGCGGGATCGGGAACAATGAGCAGTTCTTC.